Listed below are T cell receptor beta chains from one sample, sequenced in a study of blood T cell repertoires in COVID-19. TCRdb keeps only in-frame clones here, not all; method: immunoSEQ multiplex PCR. Seen here are approximately 280,000 clones, roughly 80% observed once, and the top ten hold less than 5.5%. The specimen was PBMCs or T cells enriched from blood (not recorded which). All receptors derive from a man aged 35 to 55 who had been exposed to COVID-19. Both conserved end residues are part of each CDR3. Each record gives: V gene, clone size, CDR3 protein. Where a row states a size, it is once, few, many or the class of an expanded clone; other rows omit it.

>TRBV27|.
CASSLAGGTEAFF
>TRBV14|.
CASSLEAMNTEAFF
>TRBV6-6|.
CASLGDSGAYEQYF
>TRBV6-2/TRBV6-3|.
CASSYQDRRVYF
>TRBV7-2|.
CASSQREANYNEQFF
>TRBV30|.
CAWRGLNTEAFF
>TRBV5-1|.
CASSLAGLAGVNEQFF
>TRBV27|.
CASSKSGGLGTEAFF
>TRBV27|.
CASSRSLAGNEQFF
>TRBV30|.
CAWSSDRVGLRQPQHF
>TRBV4-1|.
CASSRADQETQYF
>TRBV3-1/TRBV3-2|.
CASSPVGGGPTDTQYF
>TRBV28|few
CASITGTSGLKQFF